These 20 T cell receptor beta chains originate from one sample sequenced in a study of blood T cell repertoires in COVID-19. Clones were sequenced by immunoSEQ multiplex PCR, and TCRdb holds only the in-frame ones, with some missing. The profile covers about 170,000 clones, with 80% to 90% appearing a single time and around 2.7% taken by the ten largest. Sequenced input: peripheral blood. All receptors come from a woman older than 75 with COVID-19, enrolled during active disease.

The gene calls are TRBV18 and TRBJ1-4; 10 nucleotides line up with TRBD1. CDR3 length: 17 residues. Trimming removed 3 bases from V and 7 bases from J; junction bases left unmatched: 11. Germline CDR1 is KGHSH and CDR2 is LQKENI. Here the CDR3 reads CASSPLLTGTGVEKLFF. Here the CDR3 DNA reads TGTGCCAGCTCACCCCTACTCACAGGGACAGGGGTTGAAAAACTGTTTTTT.

As DNA, the CDR3 is TGTGCCAGCTCCCAAGGGGATTACGATACGCAGTATTTT. Its protein product is CASSQGDYDTQYF. The chain employs TRBV18 and TRBJ2-3, with D perhaps TRBD1 (5 bases). Germline lookup yields CDR1 KGHSH and CDR2 LQKENI. The CDR3 spans 13 residues. V lost 6 bases and J 6 bases, leaving 13 bases between the germline ends.

The chain employs TRBV7-3 and TRBJ1-1; weak D call: TRBD1 (6 bases). Germline CDR1 and CDR2: SGHTA and FQGTGA. The CDR3 sequence is 13 residues long. Between the trimmed V and J ends, which lost 2 bases and 7 bases, there was a span of 11 bases. The CDR3 nucleotides read TGTGCCAGCAGCTTAGCCGGGACACGTGAAGCTTTCTTT. Its translation is CASSLAGTREAFF.

This clone was found a few times. J is TRBJ1-2 and V is TRBV6-5, with a tentative D call TRBD1 (6 bases). The ends were cut back, 6 bases at V and 6 bases at J, with 14 bases in the middle. CDR1 and CDR2 from the germline V gene are MNHEY and SVGAGI. The CDR3 covers 13 residues. The CDR3 sequence is CASRRDQGNGYTF. The CDR3 region has the DNA TGTGCCAGCAGACGAGACCAGGGGAATGGCTACACCTTC.

The chain carries TRBV4-2 and TRBJ2-2, with 13 bases fitting TRBD2. Losses at the gene ends were 4 bases for V and 6 bases for J; bases not matched to a gene: 8. The germline gives CDR1 LGHNA, CDR2 YNFKEQ. CDR3 size: 17 residues. This chain's CDR3 is CASSRVTSGGAAGELFF. CDR3 DNA: TGTGCCAGCAGCCGAGTTACTAGCGGGGGGGCGGCCGGGGAGCTGTTTTTT.

This chain links TRBV6-6 with TRBJ2-7, with 7 nucleotides matching TRBD2. Trimming cost V 0 bases and J 1 base; bases outside gene matches: 3. CDR1 MNHNY and CDR2 SVGAGI come from the germline V gene (reference sequence). The CDR3 extends over 15 amino acids. For the CDR3, the DNA is TGTGCCAGCAGTTACTCCCCGGGACTATCCTACGAGCAGTACTTC. Translating it yields CASSYSPGLSYEQYF.

J is TRBJ1-5 and V is TRBV6-5; no clear D gene. V lost 8 bases, J lost 2 bases, and 16 bases lay in between. The CDR3 totals 15 residues. Germline CDR1 is MNHEY and CDR2 is SVGAGI. For the CDR3, the DNA is TGTGCCAGCGATCGGGGAGGTTCTGGCAATCAGCCCCAGCATTTT. Its protein product is CASDRGGSGNQPQHF.

This chain links TRBV10-3 with TRBJ2-1; 7 bases fit TRBD2. Unmatched junction bases numbered 18, after V lost 2 bases and J lost 8 bases. The germline gives CDR1 ENHRY, CDR2 SYGVKD. The CDR3 has 18 residues. CDR3 amino acids: CAISEPLGRERGGDEQFF. CDR3 in DNA: TGTGCCATCAGTGAGCCACTCGGAAGGGAGCGGGGTGGGGATGAGCAGTTCTTC.

V is TRBV10-2 and J is TRBJ2-5, with 9 nucleotides matching TRBD2. CDR3 length: 12 residues. Trimming took 4 bases from V and 7 from J; bases not matched to a gene: 1. Germline assignment: CDR1 WSHSY and CDR2 SAAADI. CDR3 nucleotides: TGCGCCAGCAGTGCAGCGGGGGGGACCCAGTACTTC. Translation gives CASSAAGGTQYF.

CDR3 in amino acids: CASSYRGTSYGYTF. In DNA, the CDR3 is TGTGCCAGCAGTTACAGGGGGACCAGCTATGGCTACACCTTC. The chain joins TRBV6-5 to TRBJ1-2; possible D gene TRBD1, 6 bases. CDR3 length equals 14 residues. Germline values: CDR1 MNHEY, CDR2 SVGAGI. The V end lost 2 bases, the J end lost 4 bases, and 11 bases lay between the germline ends.

About this clone: The same CDR3 arises from other DNA sequences in this sample as well. This rearrangement joins TRBV10-3 to TRBJ2-3; 7 nucleotides align to TRBD2. CDR1 and CDR2 from the germline V gene are ENHRY and SYGVKD. V lost 0 bases to trimming and J lost 3 bases; unmatched junction nucleotides: 3. CDR3 length: 15 amino acids. For the CDR3, the DNA is TGTGCCATCAGTGAGTCCTGGGGGGGGACAGATACGCAGTATTTT. Protein sequence: CAISESWGGTDTQYF.

This clone was seen only a few times. J is TRBJ2-3 and V is TRBV2; D is unclear. The CDR3 has 14 amino acids. V lost 4 bases, J lost 1 base, and 9 bases lay in between. Germline lookup yields CDR1 SNHLY and CDR2 FYNNEI. The CDR3, as DNA: TGTGCCAGCAGTGGGCTGGTTCGCACAGATACGCAGTATTTT. This codes for CASSGLVRTDTQYF. Combining the CDR3 with reference TRBV2 and TRBJ2-3 gives the whole variable domain EPEVTQTPSHQVTQMGQEVILRCVPISNHLYFYWYRQILGQKVEFLVSFYNNEISEKSEIFDDQFSVERPDGSNFTLKIRSTKLEDSAMYFCASSGLVRTDTQYFGPGTRLTVL.

The rearrangement uses TRBV27 and TRBJ2-2; D is ambiguous. Germline CDR1 and CDR2: MNHEY and SMNVEV (reference sequence). Deletions cut 7 bases from V and 2 bases from J, with 17 bases between. There are 16 residues in the CDR3. The DNA of the CDR3 is TGTGCCAGCACCTCAAAAAATATAGAAAACACCGGGGAGCTGTTTTTT. Translating gives CASTSKNIENTGELFF.

This chain links TRBV6-4 with TRBJ2-7; 10 bases are a match to TRBD2. The J segment lost 7 bases and the V segment lost 3 bases, leaving 6 bases of the junction unmatched. The germline CDR1 and CDR2 sequences are MRHNA and SNTAGT. The CDR3 is made up of 14 amino acids. The CDR3 sequence: CASSESLAGREQYF. For the CDR3, the DNA is TGTGCCAGCAGTGAATCACTAGCGGGGAGGGAGCAGTACTTC.

The gene calls are TRBV21-1 and TRBJ1-6; TRBD1, as called in the table, went unchecked against the DNA. TRBV21-1 corresponds to a pseudogene. The CDR3 has 16 residues. CDR3 in amino acids: CASRIRDRGWNSPLHF. The CDR3 bases are TGTGCCAGCAGAATAAGGGACAGGGGCTGGAATTCACCCCTCCACTTT.

V and J are TRBV4-3 and TRBJ2-3, with 8 bases aligning to TRBD2. Per germline, CDR1 LGHNA and CDR2 YSLEER. With 0 bases clipped from V and 7 bases from J, the junction kept 6 bases outside the gene matches. The CDR3 spans 15 residues. CDR3 bases: TGCGCCAGCAGCCAAGATTGGCGGGGGGCAAATACGCAGTATTTT. Translating it yields CASSQDWRGANTQYF.

In DNA, the CDR3 is TGTGCCAGCAGACAACAGGGGTGGTCTGGAAACACCATATATTTT. It translates to CASRQQGWSGNTIYF. The chain uses TRBV27 and TRBJ1-3; 7 bases map to TRBD1. The germline gives CDR1 MNHEY, CDR2 SMNVEV (reference sequence). The ends lost 6 bases at V and 1 base at J; junction bases unmatched: 6. The CDR3 covers 15 residues.

This clone was seen once. This sequence joins TRBV7-2 and TRBJ2-1; D is undetermined. The CDR3 totals 16 residues. Trimming took 5 bases from V and 7 from J, leaving 21 bases between them. Germline CDR1 is SGHTA and CDR2 is FQGNSA. The CDR3 sequence: CASSPRPATHPNEQFF. DNA for the CDR3: TGTGCCAGCAGCCCGCGGCCCGCCACCCACCCTAATGAGCAGTTCTTC. The full variable domain, with the rest looked up from reference TRBV7-2 and TRBJ2-1, is GAGVSQSPSNKVTEKGKDVELRCDPISGHTALYWYRQSLGQGLEFLIYFQGNSAPDKSGLPSDRFSAERTGGSVSTLTIQRTQQEDSAVYLCASSPRPATHPNEQFFGPGTRLTVL.

A single count supports this clone. The V and J genes are TRBV28 and TRBJ2-7, with D possibly being TRBD2 (7 bases). The ends were cut back, 2 bases at V and 8 bases at J, with 16 bases in the middle. This CDR3 region has 14 residues. Germline V lookup: CDR1 MDHEN, CDR2 SYDVKM. CDR3 protein: CASSLRGAWIKQYF. The CDR3 DNA reads TGTGCCAGCAGTTTACGGGGGGCTTGGATCAAGCAGTACTTC. Based on the CDR3 plus reference TRBV28 and TRBJ2-7, the full variable domain is DVKVTQSSRYLVKRTGEKVFLECVQDMDHENMFWYRQDPGLGLRLIYFSYDVKMKEKGDIPEGYSVSREKKERFSLILESASTNQTSMYLCASSLRGAWIKQYFGPGTRLTVT.

The chain combines TRBV25-1 with TRBJ1-1, with D tentatively TRBD1 (5 bases). CDR1 and CDR2 from the germline V gene are MGHDK and SYGVNS. Between the trimmed V and J ends, which lost 6 bases and 4 bases, there was a span of 18 bases. CDR3 length equals 15 residues. The CDR3 region is CASSGGISFLTEAFF. The DNA of the CDR3 is TGTGCCAGCAGCGGGGGAATCAGTTTTCTCACTGAAGCTTTCTTT.